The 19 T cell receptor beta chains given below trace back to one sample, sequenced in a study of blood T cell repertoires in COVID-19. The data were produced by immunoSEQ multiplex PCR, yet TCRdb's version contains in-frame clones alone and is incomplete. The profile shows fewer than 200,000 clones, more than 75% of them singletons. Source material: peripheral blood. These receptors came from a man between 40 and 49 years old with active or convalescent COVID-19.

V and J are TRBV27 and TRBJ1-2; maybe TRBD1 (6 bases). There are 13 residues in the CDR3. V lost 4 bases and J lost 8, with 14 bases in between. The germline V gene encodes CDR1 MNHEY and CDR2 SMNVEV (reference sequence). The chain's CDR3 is CASSYRDTLGYTF. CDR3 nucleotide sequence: TGTGCCAGCAGTTACCGGGACACCCTAGGCTACACCTTC.

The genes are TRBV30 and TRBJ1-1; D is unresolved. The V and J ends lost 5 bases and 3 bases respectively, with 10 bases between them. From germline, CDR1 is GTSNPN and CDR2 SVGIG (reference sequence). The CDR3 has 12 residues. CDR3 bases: TGTGCCTGGCGTTGGGCCGACACTGAAGCTTTCTTT. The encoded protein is CAWRWADTEAFF.

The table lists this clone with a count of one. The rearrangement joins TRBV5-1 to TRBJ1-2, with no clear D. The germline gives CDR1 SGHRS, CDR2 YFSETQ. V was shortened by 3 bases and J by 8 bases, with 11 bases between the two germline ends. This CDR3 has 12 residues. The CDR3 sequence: CASSSERRGYTF. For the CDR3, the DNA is TGCGCCAGCAGCTCGGAGAGACGCGGCTACACCTTC.

The CDR3 sequence: CASSLGRDSNQPQHF. The CDR3 DNA reads as TGTGCCAGCAGCTTAGGCAGGGATAGCAATCAGCCCCAGCATTTT. The chain has TRBV7-9 and TRBJ1-5; a possible D gene is TRBD1 (5 bases). This CDR3 is built from 15 residues. V shed 1 base and J shed 0 bases, with 7 bases lying between them. The V gene's germline CDR1 is SEHNR and CDR2 FQNEAQ (reference sequence).

In nucleotides, the CDR3 is TGTGCCAGCTCACCCCAAACAGTTAACACCATATATTTT. It encodes CASSPQTVNTIYF. V gene TRBV18 combines with J gene TRBJ1-3; unclear D gene. The V gene's germline CDR1 is KGHSH and CDR2 LQKENI. Trimming removed 3 bases from V and 7 bases from J, with 10 bases in between. The CDR3 contains 13 residues.

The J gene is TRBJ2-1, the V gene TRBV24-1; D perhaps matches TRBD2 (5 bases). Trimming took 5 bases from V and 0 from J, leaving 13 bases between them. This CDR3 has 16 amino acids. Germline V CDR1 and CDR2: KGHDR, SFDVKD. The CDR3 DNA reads TGTGCCACCAGTGGGCGGACTGCCGACTCCTACAATGAGCAGTTCTTC. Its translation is CATSGRTADSYNEQFF.

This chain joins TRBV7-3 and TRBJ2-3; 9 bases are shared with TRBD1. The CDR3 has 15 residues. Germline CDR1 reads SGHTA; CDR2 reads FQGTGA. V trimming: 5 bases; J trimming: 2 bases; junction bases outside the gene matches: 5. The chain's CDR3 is CASSARDRDTDTQYF. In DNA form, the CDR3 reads TGTGCCAGCAGCGCCCGGGACAGGGACACAGATACGCAGTATTTT.

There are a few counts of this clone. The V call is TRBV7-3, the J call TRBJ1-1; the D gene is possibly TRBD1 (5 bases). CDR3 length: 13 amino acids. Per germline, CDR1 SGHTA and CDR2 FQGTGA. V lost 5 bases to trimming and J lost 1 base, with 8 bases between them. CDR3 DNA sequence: TGTGCCAGCAGCGCCGACAGGAACACTGAAGCTTTCTTT. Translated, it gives CASSADRNTEAFF.

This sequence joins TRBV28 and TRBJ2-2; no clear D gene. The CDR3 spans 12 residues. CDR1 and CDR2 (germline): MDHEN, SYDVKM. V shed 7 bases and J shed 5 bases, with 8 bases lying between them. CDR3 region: CASTRVTGELFF. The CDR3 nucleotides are TGTGCCAGCACTCGGGTAACCGGGGAGCTGTTTTTT.

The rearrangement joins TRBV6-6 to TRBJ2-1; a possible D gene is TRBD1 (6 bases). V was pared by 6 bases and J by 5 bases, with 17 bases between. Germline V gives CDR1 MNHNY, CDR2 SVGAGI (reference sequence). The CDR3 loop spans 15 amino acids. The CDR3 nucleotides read TGTGCCAGCAGCGGCAAACTACAGGGAAACAATGAGCAGTTCTTC. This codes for CASSGKLQGNNEQFF.

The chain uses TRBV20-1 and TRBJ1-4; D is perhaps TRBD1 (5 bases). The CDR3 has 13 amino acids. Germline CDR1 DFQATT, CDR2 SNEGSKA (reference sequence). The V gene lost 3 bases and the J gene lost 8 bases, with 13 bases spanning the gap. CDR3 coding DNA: TGCAGTGCTAGTATGGGGACTCGAGAAAAACTGTTTTTT. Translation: CSASMGTREKLFF.

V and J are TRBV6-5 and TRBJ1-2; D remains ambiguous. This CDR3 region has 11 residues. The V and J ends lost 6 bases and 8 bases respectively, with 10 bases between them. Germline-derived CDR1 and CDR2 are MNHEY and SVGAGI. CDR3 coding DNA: TGTGCCAGCAGGTCCGCTGAGGGCTACACCTTC. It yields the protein CASRSAEGYTF.

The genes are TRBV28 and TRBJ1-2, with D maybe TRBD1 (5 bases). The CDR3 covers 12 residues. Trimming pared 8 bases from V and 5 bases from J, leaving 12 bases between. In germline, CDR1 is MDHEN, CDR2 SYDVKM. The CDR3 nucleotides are TGTGCCAGCGGCGGGGGGGGTTATGGCTACACCTTC. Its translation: CASGGGGYGYTF.

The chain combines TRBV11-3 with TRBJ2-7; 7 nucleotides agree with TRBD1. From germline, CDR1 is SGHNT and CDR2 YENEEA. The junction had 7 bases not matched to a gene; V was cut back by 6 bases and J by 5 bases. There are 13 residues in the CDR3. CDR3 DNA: TGTGCCAGCAGGGGGGACAGTTCCGACGAGCAGTACTTC. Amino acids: CASRGDSSDEQYF.

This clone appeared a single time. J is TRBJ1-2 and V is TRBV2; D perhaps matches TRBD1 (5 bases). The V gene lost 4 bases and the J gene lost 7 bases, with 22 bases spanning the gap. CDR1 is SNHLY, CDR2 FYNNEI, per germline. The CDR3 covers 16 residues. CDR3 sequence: CASSGTGGNPSGGYTF. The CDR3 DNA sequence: TGTGCCAGCAGTGGGACCGGGGGAAATCCTTCGGGTGGCTACACCTTC.

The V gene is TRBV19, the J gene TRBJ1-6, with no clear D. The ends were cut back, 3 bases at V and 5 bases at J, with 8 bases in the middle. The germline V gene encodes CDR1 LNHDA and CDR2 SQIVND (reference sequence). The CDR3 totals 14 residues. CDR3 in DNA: TGTGCCAGTAGTATTTTTGCGAATAATTCACCCCTCCACTTT. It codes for CASSIFANNSPLHF.

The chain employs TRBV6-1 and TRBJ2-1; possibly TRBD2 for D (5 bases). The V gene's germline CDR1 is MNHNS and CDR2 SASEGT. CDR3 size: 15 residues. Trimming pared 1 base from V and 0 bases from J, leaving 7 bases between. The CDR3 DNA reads TGTGCCAGCAGTGAAGATGGGAGCTCCTACAATGAGCAGTTCTTC. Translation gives CASSEDGSSYNEQFF.

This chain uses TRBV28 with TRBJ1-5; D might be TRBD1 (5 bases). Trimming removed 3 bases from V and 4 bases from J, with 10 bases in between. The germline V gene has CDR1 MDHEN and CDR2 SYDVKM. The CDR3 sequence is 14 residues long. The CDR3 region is CASSLGQLNQPQHF. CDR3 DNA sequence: TGTGCCAGCAGTTTGGGGCAGCTAAATCAGCCCCAGCATTTT.

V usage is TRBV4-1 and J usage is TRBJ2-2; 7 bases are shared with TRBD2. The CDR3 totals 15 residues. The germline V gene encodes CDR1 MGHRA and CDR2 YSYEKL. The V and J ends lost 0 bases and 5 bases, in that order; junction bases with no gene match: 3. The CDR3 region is CASSQERGSTGELFF. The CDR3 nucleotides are TGCGCCAGCAGCCAAGAGCGGGGGAGTACCGGGGAGCTGTTTTTT.